A selection of T cell receptor beta chains follows, all from one sample in a study of cytomegalovirus exposure and HLA in healthy donors. Profiling relied on immunoSEQ multiplex PCR, and the TCRdb table lists in-frame clones only, not all of them. The data show about 130,000 clones, 80% to 90% seen once. Sequencing input: PBMCs. The receptors here all came from a woman younger than 45 in good health and CMV-seronegative. CDR3s include the opening cysteine and the closing phenylalanine or tryptophan. D genes are given only for firm matches. A row's size may be missing; if present it is once, few, many or a size class.

- | 19 | TRBJ2-1 | TRBV9 | - | TGTGCCAGCAGCTTAGGATTAGGGCGGGTCCTAAGCTCCTACAATGAGCAGTTCTTC | CASSLGLGRVLSSYNEQFF
TRBD2 | 13 | TRBJ2-7 | TRBV5-4 | - | TGTGCCAGCAGCTTTGCGGGAGCCTACGAGCAGTACTTC | CASSFAGAYEQYF
- | 13 | TRBJ2-5 | TRBV4-1 | - | TGCGCCAGCAGCCAAGCGGGGTTGGGGACCCAGTACTTC | CASSQAGLGTQYF
- | 16 | TRBJ1-5 | TRBV2 | - | TGTGCCAGCAGCGACCCAGTTGACAGACCCGATCAGCCCCAGCATTTT | CASSDPVDRPDQPQHF
- | 14 | TRBJ2-3 | TRBV27 | - | TGTGCCAGCAGTTTAAAGGGGTATGCGGATACGCAGTATTTT | CASSLKGYADTQYF
TRBD1 | 15 | TRBJ1-2 | TRBV5-8 | - | TGTGCCAGCAGCCCGCAGGGGGAATCGTGGTATGGCTACACCTTC | CASSPQGESWYGYTF
TRBD1 | 15 | TRBJ1-2 | TRBV7-2 | - | TGTGCCAGCAGCGGGCAGGACAGGGGTATCTATGGCTACACCTTC | CASSGQDRGIYGYTF
TRBD2 | 15 | TRBJ2-7 | TRBV19 | - | TGTGCCAGTAGCCCCTCGGGGGGGAGGACCTACGAGCAGTACTTC | CASSPSGGRTYEQYF
- | 13 | TRBJ2-6 | TRBV19 | few | TGTGCCACCAGTGCTTCTGGGGCCAACGTCCTGACTTTC | CATSASGANVLTF
- | 14 | TRBJ1-1 | TRBV7-2 | - | TGTGCCAGCAGGTCGCGGCATATGAACACTGAAGCTTTCTTT | CASRSRHMNTEAFF
- | 15 | TRBJ1-4 | TRBV6-6 | - | TGTGCCAGCAGCCGACAGACGACAACTAATGAAAAACTGTTTTTT | CASSRQTTTNEKLFF
TRBD2 | 14 | TRBJ2-5 | TRBV7-2 | once | TGTGCCAGCAGCTTAGCGGGCGGGGGAGAGACCCAGTACTTC | CASSLAGGGETQYF
- | 14 | TRBJ1-2 | TRBV5-5 | - | TGTGCCAGCAGCTTGCGCCAGGGTGCCTATGGCTACACCTTC | CASSLRQGAYGYTF
TRBD2 | 16 | TRBJ2-3 | TRBV28 | - | TGTGCCAGCAGTCCCTTTAGCGGGATGAGCACAGATACGCAGTATTTT | CASSPFSGMSTDTQYF
- | 13 | TRBJ2-7 | TRBV19 | - | TGTGCCAGTAGTAGCGGAGCGGGTTACGAGCAGTACTTC | CASSSGAGYEQYF
- | 14 | TRBJ2-7 | TRBV5-1 | - | TGCGCCAGCAGCTTGGACACAGATTCCTACGAGCAGTACTTC | CASSLDTDSYEQYF
- | 16 | TRBJ2-1 | TRBV13 | - | TGTGCCAGCAGCTTAGGCCTGCGACTAGGGACCAATGAGCAGTTCTTC | CASSLGLRLGTNEQFF
- | 12 | TRBJ2-7 | TRBV2 | - | TGTGCCAGCATGGGCGCATCCTACGAGCAGTACTTC | CASMGASYEQYF
TRBD1 | 15 | TRBJ1-1 | TRBV6-5 | few | TGTGCCAGCAGTTACAGACAGGGGGTAGTCACTGAAGCTTTCTTT | CASSYRQGVVTEAFF
TRBD1 | 15 | TRBJ1-5 | TRBV7-2 | - | TGTGCCAGCAGCTTAGGGGCGGACAGGGGGAGGCCCCAGCATTTT | CASSLGADRGRPQHF
TRBD2 | 16 | TRBJ2-1 | TRBV5-1 | - | TGCGCCAGCAGACCGGGACTAGCGGGAGGTCTCAATGAGCAGTTCTTC | CASRPGLAGGLNEQFF
TRBD2 | 16 | TRBJ2-2 | TRBV9 | - | TGTGCCAGCAGCGTAGAGCGGGGGGCCTTTACCGGGGAGCTGTTTTTT | CASSVERGAFTGELFF
- | 12 | TRBJ1-1 | TRBV29-1 | few | TGCAGCGTAGGTTCGGGGGAGACTGAAGCTTTCTTT | CSVGSGETEAFF
- | 14 | TRBJ1-2 | TRBV27 | - | TGTGCCAGCAGTTTAGGGGTACAGGGATATGGCTACACCTTC | CASSLGVQGYGYTF
- | 13 | TRBJ1-1 | TRBV9 | - | TGTGCCAGCAGCGTAGCAGGGATCACTGAAGCTTTCTTT | CASSVAGITEAFF
- | 15 | TRBJ1-2 | TRBV6-5 | - | TGTGCCAGCAGTTACCACCAGCCAGGCGGGTATGGCTACACCTTC | CASSYHQPGGYGYTF
TRBD1 | 17 | TRBJ2-2 | TRBV11-2 | - | TGTGCCAGCAGCTTAGGGGAGACAGGGGCTAACACCGGGGAGCTGTTTTTT | CASSLGETGANTGELFF
- | 16 | TRBJ2-2 | TRBV7-8 | once | TGTGCCAGCAGCTTAGTTGGGGGACTTAACACCGGGGAGCTGTTTTTT | CASSLVGGLNTGELFF
- | 13 | TRBJ1-1 | TRBV7-9 | - | TGTGCCAGCAGCCGACGAGGCAGCCGGTCCGCTTTCTTT | CASSRRGSRSAFF
TRBD1 | 14 | TRBJ1-5 | TRBV6-6 | - | TGTGCCAGCAGGACGGACAGGGGGCGACAGCCCCAGCATTTT | CASRTDRGRQPQHF
- | 17 | TRBJ2-2 | TRBV2 | - | TGTGCCAGCAGTGAATTTTATAGGACAGAGAACACCGGGGAGCTGTTTTTT | CASSEFYRTENTGELFF
TRBD2 | 16 | TRBJ2-7 | TRBV4-2 | - | TGTGCCAGCAGCCAAGCCTTTAGCGGGATAATAAACGAGCAGTACTTC | CASSQAFSGIINEQYF
- | 17 | TRBJ2-6 | TRBV4-2 | - | TGTGCCAGCAGCCAAGATGGTTGGGCCTCTGGGGCCAACGTCCTGACTTTC | CASSQDGWASGANVLTF
- | 14 | TRBJ1-4 | TRBV30 | - | TGTGCCTGGAGCAGGGTTTCGGCTAATGAAAAACTGTTTTTT | CAWSRVSANEKLFF
- | 13 | TRBJ1-1 | TRBV6-5 | - | TGTGCCAGCAGCCTGGCGGGTAGCACTGAAGCTTTCTTT | CASSLAGSTEAFF
TRBD2 | 17 | TRBJ2-2 | TRBV5-5 | few | TGTGCCAGCAGCCCTGGGACTAGCGGAACGAACACCGGGGAGCTGTTTTTT | CASSPGTSGTNTGELFF
- | 14 | TRBJ2-1 | TRBV5-1 | - | TGCGCCAGCAGCTTGGGACAGGATTACAATGAGCAGTTCTTC | CASSLGQDYNEQFF
- | 14 | TRBJ2-3 | TRBV6-5 | - | TGTGCCAGCAGTATCAGCGAGGGCACAGATACGCAGTATTTT | CASSISEGTDTQYF
TRBD1 | 16 | TRBJ2-5 | TRBV2 | - | TGTGCCAGCAGTGGGACCGGGACAGACTTCCAAGAGACCCAGTACTTC | CASSGTGTDFQETQYF
- | 14 | TRBJ1-1 | TRBV15 | few | TGTGCCACCAGCAGAGACGTAAGCGTCACTGAAGCTTTCTTT | CATSRDVSVTEAFF
TRBD2 | 15 | TRBJ2-1 | TRBV19 | - | TGTGCCAGTAGTAAGGGACGGGAGGATTACAATGAGCAGTTCTTC | CASSKGREDYNEQFF
- | 11 | TRBJ2-7 | TRBV20-1 | - | TGCAGTGCTAAGAGTGTCTACGAGCAGTACTTC | CSAKSVYEQYF
TRBD2 | 16 | TRBJ2-2 | TRBV6-6 | once | TGTGCCAGCAGTTATACGGGAGGGGTTCTAGCCGGGGAGCTGTTTTTT | CASSYTGGVLAGELFF
- | 13 | TRBJ1-1 | TRBV27 | - | TGTGCCAGCAGTTTCTGGGCGAACACTGAAGCTTTCTTT | CASSFWANTEAFF